The next 15 T cell receptor beta chains were all read from a single sample in a study of blood T cell repertoires in COVID-19. Measured with immunoSEQ multiplex PCR; TCRdb has only the in-frame clones, and not every one. There are roughly 150,000 clones in the sample; under 85% occur only once, and 10% to 15% lies in the top ten. The material sequenced was peripheral blood. These receptor sequences come from a man between 65 and 85 years old who had recovered from COVID-19.

This clone is a singleton in its sample. V gene TRBV5-8 combines with J gene TRBJ2-7; 11 bases align to TRBD2. The germline CDR1 and CDR2 sequences are SGHTS and YDEGEE. V shed 4 bases and J 2 bases; nucleotides not matched to a gene: 5. The CDR3 has 15 amino acids. The CDR3 spells CASSMGLAEPYEQYF. For the CDR3, the DNA is TGTGCCAGCAGCATGGGACTAGCGGAACCCTACGAGCAGTACTTC.

The chain recombines TRBV14 with TRBJ1-6; D not certain. Germline V CDR1 and CDR2: SGHDN, FVKESK. Trimming cost V 0 bases and J 9 bases, with 15 bases left between them. This CDR3 is built from 16 residues. In DNA, the CDR3 is TGTGCCAGCAGCCAAGATCACCCAGGCCTGTCTTCACCCCTCCACTTT. Protein: CASSQDHPGLSSPLHF.

This sequence joins TRBV27 and TRBJ2-3; the D is unclear. Trimming removed 3 bases from V and 3 bases from J, with 7 bases in between. The CDR3 extends over 13 amino acids. Germline V gene lookup returns CDR1 MNHEY and CDR2 SMNVEV (reference sequence). The CDR3 nucleotides are TGTGCCAGCAGTTTGGTCAGAACAGATACGCAGTATTTT. The encoded protein is CASSLVRTDTQYF.

This chain joins TRBV19 and TRBJ1-3; D is ambiguous. V gave up 7 bases and J gave up 0 bases, with 13 bases separating them. The CDR3 is 15 amino acids. In germline, CDR1 is LNHDA, CDR2 SQIVND (reference sequence). The CDR3 region is CASTPGSVSGNTIYF. DNA for the CDR3: TGTGCCAGTACCCCGGGGAGTGTCTCTGGAAACACCATATATTTT.

The V and J genes are TRBV27 and TRBJ2-7, with TRBD1 matching 10 bases. Germline CDR1 reads MNHEY; CDR2 reads SMNVEV (reference sequence). This CDR3 region has 16 residues. After removal of 6 bases from V and 2 bases from J, the junction contained 10 bases not matched to a gene. The CDR3 reads CASRRTGQGFPYEQYF. CDR3 in DNA: TGTGCCAGCAGAAGAACGGGACAGGGGTTCCCCTACGAGCAGTACTTC.

This chain joins TRBV7-9 and TRBJ1-1; weak D call: TRBD1 (5 bases). Per the germline V gene, CDR1 is SEHNR and CDR2 is FQNEAQ (reference sequence). Trimming took 8 bases from V and 0 from J, leaving 16 bases between them. CDR3 length: 15 residues. The CDR3 spells CASGVQGAMNTEAFF. DNA for the CDR3: TGTGCCAGCGGGGTTCAAGGGGCGATGAACACTGAAGCTTTCTTT.

The V gene is TRBV19, the J gene TRBJ2-7; 12 positions match TRBD2. The length of the CDR3 is 17 residues. The germline V gene has CDR1 LNHDA and CDR2 SQIVND (reference sequence). V gave up 5 bases and J gave up 7 bases; unmatched junction bases: 15. The CDR3 DNA is TGTGCCAGTAGTGCCAGGACTAGCGGGACCTTTTCGAAAGAGCAGTACTTC. This encodes CASSARTSGTFSKEQYF.

This clone has just a few counts. The chain employs TRBV9 and TRBJ1-6, with 7 positions matching TRBD1. The trim removed 2 bases at V and 4 bases at J, leaving 9 bases unmatched. This CDR3 comprises 17 residues. Germline V gene lookup returns CDR1 SGDLS and CDR2 YYNGEE. The CDR3 sequence: CASSVTTRTGYNSPLHF. CDR3 DNA: TGTGCCAGCAGCGTCACAACCCGGACAGGTTATAATTCACCCCTCCACTTT.

This clone was observed once. The V and J genes are TRBV6-2 or TRBV6-3 and TRBJ2-7; 7 bases line up with TRBD1. The CDR3 is made up of 13 amino acids. The V segment lost 6 bases and the J segment 3 bases; nucleotides outside the gene matches: 5. The germline V gene encodes CDR1 MNHEY and CDR2 SVGEGT. The CDR3 reads CASSRDSYYEQYF. The CDR3 coding sequence is TGTGCCAGCAGCCGGGACAGCTACTACGAGCAGTACTTC.

This chain links TRBV28 with TRBJ1-3; D ambiguous. Germline values: CDR1 MDHEN, CDR2 SYDVKM. The CDR3 sequence is 14 residues long. Between the trimmed V and J ends, which lost 8 bases and 0 bases, there was a span of 11 bases. In nucleotides, the CDR3 is TGTGCCAGCTCCCTTCGGGGCTCTGGAAACACCATATATTTT. Translated, it gives CASSLRGSGNTIYF.

The genes are TRBV5-4 and TRBJ2-7; no definite D call. The CDR3 sequence is 12 residues long. V lost 4 bases, J lost 0 bases, and 5 bases lay in between. Germline V CDR1 and CDR2: SGHNT, YYREEE (reference sequence). Here the CDR3 reads CASSHGSYEQYF. CDR3 coding DNA: TGTGCCAGCAGCCACGGCTCCTACGAGCAGTACTTC.

The genes are TRBV2 and TRBJ2-1; 8 bases line up with TRBD2. Germline V gives CDR1 SNHLY, CDR2 FYNNEI. Trimming removed 5 bases from V and 7 bases from J; junction bases left unmatched: 7. The CDR3 length is 14 residues. For the CDR3, the DNA is TGTGCCAGCAGTTCCAGCGGGAGTGTGAATGAGCAGTTCTTC. Translation gives CASSSSGSVNEQFF.

The genes are TRBV2 and TRBJ1-4; D is uncertain. Germline V gives CDR1 SNHLY, CDR2 FYNNEI. Trimming took 5 bases from V and 0 from J, leaving 7 bases between them. The CDR3 length is 14 residues. The chain's CDR3 is CASSLRATNEKLFF. The DNA for the CDR3 is TGTGCCAGCAGTCTGAGGGCAACTAATGAAAAACTGTTTTTT.

The rearrangement uses TRBV4-1 and TRBJ2-7; 9 bases line up with TRBD2. The CDR3 runs to 17 residues. Germline CDR1 and CDR2: MGHRA and YSYEKL. V was pared by 3 bases and J by 7 bases, with 16 bases of the junction left unmatched. The CDR3: CASSQGMSAGGIVEQYF. The CDR3 region has the DNA TGCGCCAGCAGCCAGGGTATGTCAGCGGGAGGTATCGTTGAGCAGTACTTC.

V and J are TRBV9 and TRBJ2-7; perhaps TRBD1 as D (5 bases). V shed 0 bases and J shed 1 base, with 8 bases lying between them. The germline CDR1 and CDR2 sequences are SGDLS and YYNGEE. The CDR3 extends over 14 amino acids. The CDR3 nucleotides read TGTGCCAGCAGCGTAGGACAGTTGTCCTACGAGCAGTACTTC. Amino acid sequence: CASSVGQLSYEQYF.